This TCR beta chain was found in a study of breast tumors, draining lymph nodes, adjacent tissues. This CDR3 region has 20 residues. Germline V gene lookup returns CDR1 DFQATT and CDR2 SNEGSKA (reference sequence). Remarks on this clonotype: The conserved phenylalanine or tryptophan is not found at the CDR3 terminus, so this likely reflects a read error.

MiXCR, applied by TCRdb to the multiplex PCR reads, yields one record per CDR3 protein. This table has about 25,000 distinct CDR3 sequences, around 25% appearing once. This TCR derives from a female donor with breast cancer. Some clones in this sample may be carry-over from other donors' samples. This rearrangement joins TRBV20-1 to TRBJ2-5; 7 bases are a match to TRBD2. The sample was breast tumor tissue. This CDR3 reads CGASDLLAHKPGRYQETQYL. CDR3 bases: TGCGGTGCTAGCGACCTACTAGCGCATAAGCCTGGACGGTACCAAGAGACCCAGTACCTC.